Reported below is one T cell receptor beta chain. Its antigen remains unidentified. The data belong to a study of T cell responses to AZD1222 COVID-19 vaccine. Overall study findings and caveats: Elevations in Spike-specific TCR breadth and depth followed administration of two AZD1222 doses. Close to half of all spike-specific TCRs reportedly target regions of the variants that are unmutated. It was only a handful of AZD1222 recipients who were seropositive at baseline.

Clones were read by immunoSEQ multiplex PCR, and TCRdb kept only the in-frame ones, dropping some. Of about 70,000 clones detected, less than 90% appear once; the ten largest clones hold 8% to 10%. Germline CDR1 is SGHAT and CDR2 is FQNNGV. V dropped 4 bases and J dropped 5; count of bases not matched to a gene: 6. The CDR3 sequence is 15 residues long. Sequenced material: peripheral blood, taken on day 0 of AZD1222 vaccination. The receptor was derived from an adult in good health. The rearrangement uses TRBV11-2 and TRBJ2-2; 8 bases agree with TRBD2. CDR3 bases: TGTGCCAGCAGCTACCCCGGGGGGGGGACCGGGGAGCTGTTTTTT. It is translated as CASSYPGGGTGELFF.